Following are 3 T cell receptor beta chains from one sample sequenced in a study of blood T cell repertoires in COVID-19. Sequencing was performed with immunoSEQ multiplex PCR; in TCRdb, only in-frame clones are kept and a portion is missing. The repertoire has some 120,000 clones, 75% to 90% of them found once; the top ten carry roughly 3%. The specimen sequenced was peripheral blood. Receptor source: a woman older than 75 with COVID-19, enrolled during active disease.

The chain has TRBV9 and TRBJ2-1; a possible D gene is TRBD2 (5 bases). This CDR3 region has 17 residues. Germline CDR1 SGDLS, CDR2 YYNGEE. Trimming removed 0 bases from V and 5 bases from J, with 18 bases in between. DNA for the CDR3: TGTGCCAGCAGCGTAGTAGGGCGAGGGCCCGGCCACAATGAGCAGTTCTTC. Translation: CASSVVGRGPGHNEQFF. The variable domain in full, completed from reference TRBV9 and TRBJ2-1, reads DSGVTQTPKHLITATGQRVTLRCSPRSGDLSVYWYQQSLDQGLQFLIQYYNGEERAKGNILERFSAQQFPDLHSELNLSSLELGDSALYFCASSVVGRGPGHNEQFFGPGTRLTVL.

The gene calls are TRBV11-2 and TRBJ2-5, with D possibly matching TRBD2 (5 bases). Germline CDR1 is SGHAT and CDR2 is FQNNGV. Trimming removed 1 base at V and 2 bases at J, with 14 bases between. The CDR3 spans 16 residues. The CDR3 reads CASSLGGRGSQETQYF. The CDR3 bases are TGTGCCAGCAGCTTAGGGGGTAGAGGGTCACAAGAGACCCAGTACTTC.

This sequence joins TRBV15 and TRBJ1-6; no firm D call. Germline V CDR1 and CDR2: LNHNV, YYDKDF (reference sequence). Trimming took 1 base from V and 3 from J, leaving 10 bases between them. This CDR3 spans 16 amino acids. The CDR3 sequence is CATSRAHTNYNSPLHF. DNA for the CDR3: TGTGCCACCAGCAGAGCCCACACCAACTATAATTCACCCCTCCACTTT.